The 16 T cell receptor beta chains given below trace back to one sample, sequenced in a study of T cells after yellow fever vaccination. Each CDR3 protein is one row after TCRdb ran MiXCR on the 5' RACE reads. The sample lists some 350,000 distinct CDR3 sequences, over 3.5% occurring once. Specimen: PBMCs, collected 5 days after the yellow fever booster vaccination. These receptors were collected from a young man who received the YFV17D yellow fever vaccine.

This clonotype has a count of ten or more. The chain is built from TRBV6-6 and TRBJ1-1; D call uncertain. V gave up 2 bases and J gave up 1 base, with 5 bases separating them. CDR3 length: 13 residues. The V gene's germline CDR1 is MNHNY and CDR2 SVGAGI (reference sequence). For the CDR3, the DNA is TGTGCCAGCAGTTACGGGTCGAACACTGAAGCTTTCTTT. Translation gives CASSYGSNTEAFF.

This clonotype was picked up a small number of times. The J gene is TRBJ2-3, the V gene TRBV7-9; D remains unclear. The germline gives CDR1 SEHNR, CDR2 FQNEAQ (reference sequence). This CDR3 has 15 amino acids. V dropped 2 bases and J dropped 4 bases, with 13 bases sitting between them. The CDR3 reads CASSLRYPTPDTQYF. The CDR3 nucleotides are TGTGCCAGCAGCTTAAGATATCCCACGCCAGATACGCAGTATTTT.

This clonotype has at least ten counts. The CDR3 spells CASSWGGSEQFF. The CDR3 coding sequence is TGCGCCAGCAGCTGGGGAGGGAGTGAGCAGTTCTTC. This rearrangement joins TRBV5-1 to TRBJ2-1; 7 bases are a match to TRBD2. The CDR3 has 12 amino acids. V was clipped by 3 bases and J by 9 bases; unmatched bases: 3. Germline V gene lookup returns CDR1 SGHRS and CDR2 YFSETQ.

This clonotype was recorded at least ten times. The rearrangement joins TRBV5-6 to TRBJ1-6, with D perhaps matching TRBD1 (6 bases). Germline-derived CDR1 and CDR2 are SGHDT and YYEEEE. V lost 4 bases, J lost 14 bases, and 22 bases lay in between. This CDR3 region has 15 residues. Here the CDR3 DNA reads TGTGCCAGCAGCGGGAAGGGTGAGGGGGGTTTGGCCCTCCACTTT. It codes for CASSGKGEGGLALHF.

The V call is TRBV7-3, the J call TRBJ2-4; 13 positions match TRBD2. The V segment lost 5 bases and the J segment 9 bases; nucleotides outside the gene matches: 10. The germline V gene has CDR1 SGHTA and CDR2 FQGTGA. This CDR3 contains 16 residues. The CDR3 DNA follows: TGTGCCAGCAGCCCACTAGCGGGGGGGCGGGGTGGCATTCAGTACTTC. It encodes CASSPLAGGRGGIQYF. The full variable domain, in which reference TRBV7-3 and TRBJ2-4 provide the parts outside the CDR3, is GAGVSQTPSNKVTEKGKYVELRCDPISGHTALYWYRQSLGQGPEFLIYFQGTGAADDSGLPNDRFFAVRPEGSVSTLKIQRTERGDSAVYLCASSPLAGGRGGIQYFGAGTRLSVL.

For this clonotype: With a much larger clone just one base away, this may be a read error. The gene calls are TRBV5-1 and TRBJ1-5; D call uncertain. The germline V gene encodes CDR1 SGHRS and CDR2 YFSETQ. This CDR3 contains 15 residues. The CDR3 reads CASSWSGDSNQPQLF. The CDR3 DNA is TGCGCCAGCAGCTGGAGCGGAGATAGCAATCAGCCCCAGCTTTTT.

The rearrangement joins TRBV6-1 to TRBJ2-7, with D uncertain. This CDR3 region has 17 residues. The germline V and J ends were trimmed by 5 bases and 2 bases, with 22 bases remaining between them. Germline V CDR1 and CDR2: MNHNS, SASEGT. CDR3 loop: CASSLLADPSLPYEQYV. In DNA, the CDR3 is TGTGCCAGCAGTTTACTGGCCGACCCGTCCCTTCCCTACGAGCAGTACGTC.

The J gene is TRBJ1-1, the V gene TRBV5-1, with TRBD1 as a possible D gene (6 bases). The V and J ends lost 3 bases and 4 bases respectively, with 13 bases between them. Germline lookup yields CDR1 SGHRS and CDR2 YFSETQ. The CDR3 has 14 amino acids. The DNA of the CDR3 is TGCGCCAGCAGCTACAATACAGGGTCCACTGAAGCTTTCTTT. Its protein is CASSYNTGSTEAFF.

This clonotype occurred many times. V is TRBV7-2 and J is TRBJ2-5; possible D gene TRBD1, 5 bases. Per the germline V gene, CDR1 is SGHTA and CDR2 is FQGNSA. The CDR3 spans 12 residues. V lost 6 bases to trimming and J lost 5 bases, with 10 bases between them. CDR3 DNA: TGTGCCAGCAGGGGAAGGGGTGAGACCCAGTACTTC. Protein sequence: CASRGRGETQYF.

V usage is TRBV25-1 and J usage is TRBJ1-5; no clear D. This CDR3 is 14 amino acids long. V lost 4 bases, J lost 0 bases, and 7 bases lay in between. Germline-derived CDR1 and CDR2 are MGHDK and SYGVNS. The CDR3 loop is CASSGFNSNQPQHF. The CDR3 coding sequence is TGTGCCAGCAGTGGATTTAATAGCAATCAGCCCCAGCATTTT.

The chain links TRBV10-3 to TRBJ2-3; 7 bases are a match to TRBD1. V lost 7 bases, J lost 0 bases, and 1 base stayed unmatched. The CDR3 has 13 amino acids. Germline CDR1 reads ENHRY; CDR2 reads SYGVKD. In nucleotides, the CDR3 is TGTGCCATCAAGGGACAGAGCACAGATACGCAGTATTTT. Translating gives CAIKGQSTDTQYF.

V gene TRBV7-2 combines with J gene TRBJ2-1; 7 positions match TRBD1. This CDR3 spans 14 amino acids. Germline V CDR1 and CDR2: SGHTA, FQGNSA. The ends lost 3 bases at V and 8 bases at J; junction bases unmatched: 7. The chain's CDR3 is CASSLARGPYEQFF. Here the CDR3 DNA reads TGTGCCAGCAGCTTGGCGAGGGGGCCTTATGAGCAGTTCTTC.

This clonotype has more than one count but fewer than ten. V gene TRBV4-2 combines with J gene TRBJ2-2; the D gene is possibly TRBD1 (5 bases). Trimming took off 0 bases at V and 6 bases at J, with 14 bases between the two ends. There are 16 residues in the CDR3. The germline CDR1 and CDR2 sequences are LGHNA and YNFKEQ. The CDR3 DNA follows: TGTGCCAGCAGCCAAGATATGGACAAAAGTTCCGGGGAGCTGTTTTTT. Amino acids: CASSQDMDKSSGELFF.

This clonotype has only a few counts. This sequence joins TRBV27 and TRBJ1-5, with D uncertain. CDR3 length: 13 residues. Per germline, CDR1 MNHEY and CDR2 SMNVEV (reference sequence). V shed 8 bases and J shed 4 bases, with 12 bases lying between them. The CDR3 DNA sequence: TGTGCCAGCCGAGTTTTACCGAATCAGCCCCAGCATTTT. The encoded protein is CASRVLPNQPQHF.

This clonotype came up a few times. V usage is TRBV4-1 and J usage is TRBJ1-2, with 7 bases lining up with TRBD1. Germline V gene data show CDR1 as MGHRA and CDR2 as YSYEKL. The trim removed 5 bases at V and 2 bases at J, leaving 11 bases unmatched. The CDR3 runs 16 residues. The CDR3 sequence: CASSSELAGGNYGYTF. CDR3 nucleotides: TGCGCCAGCAGCTCCGAGCTAGCAGGGGGAAACTATGGCTACACCTTC.

This clonotype was counted between two and nine times. The V call is TRBV10-3, the J call TRBJ1-3; tentatively, D is TRBD1 (5 bases). Germline values: CDR1 ENHRY, CDR2 SYGVKD. This CDR3 is 14 amino acids long. Deletions cut 4 bases from V and 4 bases from J, with 11 bases between. The CDR3 here is CAISAGTGGNTIYF. CDR3 sequence (DNA): TGTGCCATCAGTGCGGGGACGGGAGGAAACACCATATATTTT.